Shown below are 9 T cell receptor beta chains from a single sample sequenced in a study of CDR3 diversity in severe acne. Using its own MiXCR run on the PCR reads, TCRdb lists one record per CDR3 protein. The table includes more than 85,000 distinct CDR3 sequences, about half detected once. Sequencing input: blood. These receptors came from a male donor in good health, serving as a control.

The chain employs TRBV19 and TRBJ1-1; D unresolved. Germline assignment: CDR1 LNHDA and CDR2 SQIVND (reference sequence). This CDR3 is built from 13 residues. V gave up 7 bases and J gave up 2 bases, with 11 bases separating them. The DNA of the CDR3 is TGTGCCAGTATCGGTCCGGATAACACTGAAGCTTTCTTT. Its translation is CASIGPDNTEAFF.

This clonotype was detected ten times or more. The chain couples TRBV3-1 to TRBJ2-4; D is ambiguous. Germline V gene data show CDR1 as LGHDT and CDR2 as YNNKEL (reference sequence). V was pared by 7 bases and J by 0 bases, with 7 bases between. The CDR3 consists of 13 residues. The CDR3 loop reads CASKDGAKNIQYF. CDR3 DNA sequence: TGTGCCAGCAAGGACGGAGCCAAAAACATTCAGTACTTC. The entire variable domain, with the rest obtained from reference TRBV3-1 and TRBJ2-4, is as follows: DTAVSQTPKYLVTQMGNDKSIKCEQNLGHDTMYWYKQDSKKFLKIMFSYNNKELIINETVPNRFSPKSPDKAHLNLHINSLELGDSAVYFCASKDGAKNIQYFGAGTRLSVL.

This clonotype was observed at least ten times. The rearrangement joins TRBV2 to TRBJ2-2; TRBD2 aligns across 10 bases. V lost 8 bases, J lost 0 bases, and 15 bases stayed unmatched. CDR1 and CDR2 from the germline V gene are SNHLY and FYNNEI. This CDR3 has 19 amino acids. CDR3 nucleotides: TGTGCCAGCTCAACCCCGCATCTAGCGGGAGAGCCGAACACCGGGGAGCTGTTTTTT. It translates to CASSTPHLAGEPNTGELFF.

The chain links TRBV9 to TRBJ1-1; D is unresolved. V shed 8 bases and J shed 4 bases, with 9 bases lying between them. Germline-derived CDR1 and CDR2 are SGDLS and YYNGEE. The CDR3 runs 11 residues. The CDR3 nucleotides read TGTGCCAGAAGATGGCCCACTGAAGCTTTCTTT. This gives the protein CARRWPTEAFF.

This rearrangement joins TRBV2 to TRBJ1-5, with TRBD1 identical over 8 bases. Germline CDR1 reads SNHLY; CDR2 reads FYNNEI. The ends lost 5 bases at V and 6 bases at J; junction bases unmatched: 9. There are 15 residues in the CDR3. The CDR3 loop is CASSQRGQGAQPQHF. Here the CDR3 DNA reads TGTGCCAGCAGTCAGCGAGGACAGGGCGCTCAGCCCCAGCATTTT.

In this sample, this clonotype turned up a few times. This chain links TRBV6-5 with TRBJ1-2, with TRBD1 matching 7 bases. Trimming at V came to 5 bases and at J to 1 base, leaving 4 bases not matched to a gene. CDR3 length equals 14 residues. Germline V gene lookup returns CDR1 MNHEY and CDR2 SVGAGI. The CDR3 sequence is CASSQGQRNYGYTF. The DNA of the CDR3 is TGTGCCAGCAGTCAGGGACAGCGTAACTATGGCTACACCTTC.

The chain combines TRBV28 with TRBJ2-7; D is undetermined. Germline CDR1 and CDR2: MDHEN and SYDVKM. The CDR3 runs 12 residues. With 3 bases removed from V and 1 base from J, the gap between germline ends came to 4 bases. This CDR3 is CASSFDSYEQYF. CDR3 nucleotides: TGTGCCAGCAGTTTCGATTCCTACGAGCAGTACTTC.

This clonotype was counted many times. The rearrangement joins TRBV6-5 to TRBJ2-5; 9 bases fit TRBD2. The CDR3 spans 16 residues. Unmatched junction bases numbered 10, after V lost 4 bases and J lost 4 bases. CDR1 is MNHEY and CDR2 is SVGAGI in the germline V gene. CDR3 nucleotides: TGTGCCAGCAGTTCCATTAGCGGGAGAGACGGAGAGACCCAGTACTTC. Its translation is CASSSISGRDGETQYF.

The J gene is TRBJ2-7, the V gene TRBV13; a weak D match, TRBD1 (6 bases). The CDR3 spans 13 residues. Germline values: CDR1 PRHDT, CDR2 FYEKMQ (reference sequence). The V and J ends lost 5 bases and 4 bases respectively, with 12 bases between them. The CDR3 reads CASSVGTSYEQYF. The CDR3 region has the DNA TGTGCCAGCAGCGTTGGGACATCTTACGAGCAGTACTTC.